This T cell receptor beta chain was identified during a study of T cell responses to AZD1222 COVID-19 vaccine. V gave up 7 bases and J gave up 8 bases, with 17 bases separating them. This CDR3 is 14 amino acids long. CDR1 and CDR2 from the germline V gene are SGHVS and FQNEAQ. Concerning this clone: Its target is not known.

Some clones are missing from TCRdb's copy, which holds only in-frame ones; the method was immunoSEQ multiplex PCR. This repertoire shows 100,000 to 120,000 clones, roughly 85% found once; its top ten account for approximately 3%. The study, taken as a whole, reports: Sampling that yielded the repertoires occurred only after the peak T cell response.

The receptor's source is an adult in good health. The rearrangement uses TRBV7-8 and TRBJ2-2; D uncertain. The sequencing used peripheral blood, collected on day 0 of AZD1222 vaccination. The CDR3 sequence is CASKLLGSAGELFF. The CDR3 region has the DNA TGTGCCAGCAAACTCTTAGGGTCTGCTGGGGAGCTGTTTTTT.